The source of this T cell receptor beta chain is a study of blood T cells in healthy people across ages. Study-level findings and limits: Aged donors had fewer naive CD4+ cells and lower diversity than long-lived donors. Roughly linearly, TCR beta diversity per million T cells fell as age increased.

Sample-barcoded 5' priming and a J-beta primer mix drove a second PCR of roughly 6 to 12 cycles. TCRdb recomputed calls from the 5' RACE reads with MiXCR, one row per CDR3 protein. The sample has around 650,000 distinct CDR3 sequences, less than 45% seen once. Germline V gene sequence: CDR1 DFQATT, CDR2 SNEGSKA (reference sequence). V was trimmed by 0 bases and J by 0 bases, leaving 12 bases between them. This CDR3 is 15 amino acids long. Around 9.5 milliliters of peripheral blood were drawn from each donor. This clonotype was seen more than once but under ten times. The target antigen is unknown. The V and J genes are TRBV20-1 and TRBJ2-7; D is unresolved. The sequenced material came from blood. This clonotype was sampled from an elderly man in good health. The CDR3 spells CSARDLTRSSYEQYF. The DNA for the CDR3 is TGCAGTGCTAGAGATTTAACTCGGAGCTCCTACGAGCAGTACTTC.